The next 9 T cell receptor beta chains were all read from a single sample in a study of OX40 agonist ivuxolimab in advanced cancers. Assay: immunoSEQ multiplex PCR; the TCRdb copy retains only in-frame clones and omits some. In the table there are 60,000 to 65,000 clones, under 95% of which are singletons. Sequenced here: CD4+ or CD8+ T cells sorted from blood, sampled in a trial of the OX40 agonist ivuxolimab. The receptors originated from an adult with an advanced solid tumor such as melanoma, head and neck, liver or kidney cancer.

The rearrangement joins TRBV9 to TRBJ2-1; D is uncertain. The germline CDR1 and CDR2 sequences are SGDLS and YYNGEE. CDR3 length: 11 amino acids. V dropped 2 bases and J dropped 9 bases, with 6 bases sitting between them. This CDR3 is CASSVGGEQFF. CDR3 nucleotide sequence: TGTGCCAGCAGCGTGGGTGGTGAGCAGTTCTTC.

This clone was recorded only once. The chain has TRBV5-1 and TRBJ2-1; maybe TRBD1 (5 bases). V shed 5 bases and J shed 1 base, with 16 bases lying between them. Germline CDR1 SGHRS, CDR2 YFSETQ. The CDR3 consists of 16 residues. DNA for the CDR3: TGCGCCAGCAGATTGTCATCTACAGGTTCCTACAATGAGCAGTTCTTC. Translated, it gives CASRLSSTGSYNEQFF.

This chain connects TRBV6-5 to TRBJ2-1, with D possibly being TRBD1 (5 bases). This CDR3 comprises 12 residues. The V end lost 4 bases, the J end lost 10 bases, and 11 bases lay between the germline ends. Per the germline V gene, CDR1 is MNHEY and CDR2 is SVGAGI. The CDR3 loop is CASSSGFGEQFF. In DNA form, the CDR3 reads TGTGCCAGCAGTTCAGGGTTCGGGGAGCAGTTCTTC.

The J gene is TRBJ1-2, the V gene TRBV5-1; TRBD1 might be the D (6 bases). Germline V gives CDR1 SGHRS, CDR2 YFSETQ. The CDR3 spans 19 residues. Trimming removed 4 bases from V and 3 bases from J, with 28 bases in between. CDR3 loop: CASSRDLLRDTRSHYGYTF. Written as DNA, the CDR3 is TGCGCCAGCAGCCGGGACCTACTCCGGGACACCCGGTCCCACTATGGCTACACCTTC.

The chain joins TRBV6-5 to TRBJ1-2; D gene ambiguous. The CDR3 extends over 13 amino acids. The germline V gene has CDR1 MNHEY and CDR2 SVGAGI. V was trimmed by 2 bases and J by 6 bases, leaving 10 bases between them. The CDR3: CASSYRAAHGYTF. The CDR3 nucleotides read TGTGCCAGCAGTTACCGGGCAGCCCATGGCTACACCTTC.

Points on this clone: This specimen includes other DNA sequences encoding the same CDR3. This chain joins TRBV10-2 and TRBJ1-4; D possibly corresponds to TRBD1 (5 bases). The CDR3 totals 15 residues. Germline V gene data show CDR1 as WSHSY and CDR2 as SAAADI. V dropped 1 base and J dropped 8 bases, with 14 bases sitting between them. CDR3 DNA sequence: TGCGCCAGCAGTGAGTTTACGGCAGGGCGAGAAAAACTGTTTTTT. Residues: CASSEFTAGREKLFF.

The chain links TRBV6-1 to TRBJ2-1, with a weak D call TRBD2 (6 bases). Germline V lookup: CDR1 MNHNS, CDR2 SASEGT. The CDR3 is made up of 12 amino acids. V was pared by 1 base and J by 13 bases, with 11 bases between. CDR3 in amino acids: CASSEDGTFQFF. CDR3 nucleotide sequence: TGTGCCAGCAGTGAAGACGGGACTTTTCAGTTCTTC.

This chain links TRBV6-5 with TRBJ2-7; possibly TRBD1 or TRBD2 for D (5 bases each). Germline CDR1 MNHEY, CDR2 SVGAGI. The length of the CDR3 is 13 residues. The ends were cut back, 5 bases at V and 7 bases at J, with 15 bases in the middle. The CDR3: CASSGGRGREQYF. As DNA, the CDR3 is TGTGCCAGCAGTGGGGGACGGGGAAGGGAGCAGTACTTC.

J is TRBJ1-3 and V is TRBV6-5; the match to TRBD1 covers 7 bases. V shed 2 bases, J shed 0 bases, and the junction held 1 base outside the gene matches. Germline values: CDR1 MNHEY, CDR2 SVGAGI. CDR3 length equals 15 residues. As DNA, the CDR3 is TGTGCCAGCAGTTACGGACAGGTCTCTGGAAACACCATATATTTT. The encoded protein is CASSYGQVSGNTIYF.